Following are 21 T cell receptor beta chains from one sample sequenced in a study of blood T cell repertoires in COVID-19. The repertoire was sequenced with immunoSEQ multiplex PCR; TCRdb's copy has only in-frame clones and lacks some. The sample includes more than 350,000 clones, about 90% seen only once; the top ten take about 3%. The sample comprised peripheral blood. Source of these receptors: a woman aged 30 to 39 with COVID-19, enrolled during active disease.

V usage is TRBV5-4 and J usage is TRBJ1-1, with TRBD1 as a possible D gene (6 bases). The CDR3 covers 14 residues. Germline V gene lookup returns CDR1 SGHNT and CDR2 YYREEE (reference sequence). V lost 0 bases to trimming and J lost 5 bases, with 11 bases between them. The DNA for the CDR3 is TGTGCCAGCAGCTTGGGAGGGAGGGGGACTGAAGCTTTCTTT. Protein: CASSLGGRGTEAFF.

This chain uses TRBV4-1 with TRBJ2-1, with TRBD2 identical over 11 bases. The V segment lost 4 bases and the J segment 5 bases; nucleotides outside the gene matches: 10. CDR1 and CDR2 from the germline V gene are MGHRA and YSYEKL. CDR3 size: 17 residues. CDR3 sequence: CASSPLTSGETNNEQFF. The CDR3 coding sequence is TGCGCCAGCAGCCCACTGACTAGCGGGGAGACTAACAATGAGCAGTTCTTC.

DNA for the CDR3: TGTGCCAGCAGCCCGGGACAGCCTGGGACTGAAGCTTTCTTT. This translates into CASSPGQPGTEAFF. The chain carries TRBV5-6 and TRBJ1-1; 7 nucleotides match TRBD1. Trimming took 4 bases from V and 5 from J; bases not matched to a gene: 8. CDR3 length: 14 amino acids. The V gene's germline CDR1 is SGHDT and CDR2 YYEEEE.

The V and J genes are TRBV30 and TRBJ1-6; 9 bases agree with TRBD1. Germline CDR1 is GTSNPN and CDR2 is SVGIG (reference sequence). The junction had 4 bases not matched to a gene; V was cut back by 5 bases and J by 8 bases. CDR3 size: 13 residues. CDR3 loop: CAWGGQGDSPLHF. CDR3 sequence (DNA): TGTGCCTGGGGGGGACAGGGAGATTCACCCCTCCACTTT.

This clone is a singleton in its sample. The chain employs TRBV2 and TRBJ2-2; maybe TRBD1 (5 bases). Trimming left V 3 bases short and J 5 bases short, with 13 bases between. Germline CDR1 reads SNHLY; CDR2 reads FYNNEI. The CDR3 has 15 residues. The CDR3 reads CASSEETVGTGELFF. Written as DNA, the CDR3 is TGTGCCAGCAGTGAGGAGACAGTGGGTACCGGGGAGCTGTTTTTT. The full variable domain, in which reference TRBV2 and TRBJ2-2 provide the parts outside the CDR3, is EPEVTQTPSHQVTQMGQEVILRCVPISNHLYFYWYRQILGQKVEFLVSFYNNEISEKSEIFDDQFSVERPDGSNFTLKIRSTKLEDSAMYFCASSEETVGTGELFFGEGSRLTVL.

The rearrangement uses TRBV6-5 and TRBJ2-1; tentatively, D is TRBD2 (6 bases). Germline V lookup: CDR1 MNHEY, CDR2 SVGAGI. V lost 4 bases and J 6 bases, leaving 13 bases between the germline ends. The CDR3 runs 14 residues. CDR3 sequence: CASSFRGRPNEQFF. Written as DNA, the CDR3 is TGTGCCAGCAGTTTTCGGGGGAGACCCAATGAGCAGTTCTTC.

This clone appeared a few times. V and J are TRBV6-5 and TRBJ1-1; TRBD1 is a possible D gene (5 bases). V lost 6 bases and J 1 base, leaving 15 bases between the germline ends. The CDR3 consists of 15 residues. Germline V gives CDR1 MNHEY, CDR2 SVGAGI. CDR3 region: CASRILQGPNTEAFF. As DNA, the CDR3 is TGTGCCAGCAGAATACTTCAGGGCCCGAACACTGAAGCTTTCTTT.

The CDR3 DNA reads TGTGCCACCAGCAGAGATATAATAGCTTTCTTT. Its protein product is CATSRDIIAFF. The J gene is TRBJ1-1, the V gene TRBV15; D ambiguous. This CDR3 has 11 residues. The germline V gene encodes CDR1 LNHNV and CDR2 YYDKDF (reference sequence). Trimming took off 0 bases at V and 10 bases at J, with 6 bases between the two ends.

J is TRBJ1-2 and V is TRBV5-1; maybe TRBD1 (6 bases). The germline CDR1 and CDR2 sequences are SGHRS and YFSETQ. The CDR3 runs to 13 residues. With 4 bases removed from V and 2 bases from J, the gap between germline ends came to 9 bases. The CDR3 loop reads CASSEDSNYGYTF. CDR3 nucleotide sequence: TGCGCCAGCAGCGAGGACAGCAACTATGGCTACACCTTC.

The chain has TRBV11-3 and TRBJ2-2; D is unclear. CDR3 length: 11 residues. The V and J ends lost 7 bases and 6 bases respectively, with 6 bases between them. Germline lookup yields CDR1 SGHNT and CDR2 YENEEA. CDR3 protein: CASTRSGELFF. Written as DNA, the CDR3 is TGTGCCAGCACTAGGTCCGGGGAGCTGTTTTTT.

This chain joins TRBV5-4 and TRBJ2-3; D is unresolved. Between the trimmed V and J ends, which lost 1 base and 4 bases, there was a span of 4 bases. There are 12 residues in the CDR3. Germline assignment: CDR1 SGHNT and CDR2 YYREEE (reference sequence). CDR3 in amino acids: CASSLLSDTQYF. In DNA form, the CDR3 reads TGTGCCAGCAGCTTGCTGTCAGATACGCAGTATTTT.

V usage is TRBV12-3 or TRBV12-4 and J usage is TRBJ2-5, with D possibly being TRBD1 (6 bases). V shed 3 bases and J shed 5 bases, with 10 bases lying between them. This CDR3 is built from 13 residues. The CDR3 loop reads CASSFQGRETQYF. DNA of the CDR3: TGTGCCAGCAGTTTCCAGGGGCGGGAGACCCAGTACTTC.

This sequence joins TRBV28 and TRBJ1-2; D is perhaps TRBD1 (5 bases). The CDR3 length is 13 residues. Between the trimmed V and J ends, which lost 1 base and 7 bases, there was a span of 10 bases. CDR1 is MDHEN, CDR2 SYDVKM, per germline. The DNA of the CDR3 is TGTGCCAGCAGTTTATTGGCAGGGATTGGCTACACCTTC. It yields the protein CASSLLAGIGYTF.

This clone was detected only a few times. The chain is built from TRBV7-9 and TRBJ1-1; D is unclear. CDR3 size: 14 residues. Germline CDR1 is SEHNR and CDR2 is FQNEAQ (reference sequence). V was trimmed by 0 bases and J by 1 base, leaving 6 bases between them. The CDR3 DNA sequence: TGTGCCAGCAGCTTAGCGGGCTCGAACACTGAAGCTTTCTTT. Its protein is CASSLAGSNTEAFF. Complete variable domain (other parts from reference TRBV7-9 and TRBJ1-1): DTGVSQNPRHKITKRGQNVTFRCDPISEHNRLYWYRQTLGQGPEFLTYFQNEAQLEKSRLLSDRFSAERPKGSFSTLEIQRTEQGDSAMYLCASSLAGSNTEAFFGQGTRLTVV.

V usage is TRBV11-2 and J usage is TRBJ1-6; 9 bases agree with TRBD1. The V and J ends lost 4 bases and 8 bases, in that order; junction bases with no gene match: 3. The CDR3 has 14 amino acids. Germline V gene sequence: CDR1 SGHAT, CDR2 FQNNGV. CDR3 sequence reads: CASSSRDRDSPLHF. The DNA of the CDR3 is TGTGCCAGCAGCTCCCGGGACAGGGATTCACCCCTCCACTTT.

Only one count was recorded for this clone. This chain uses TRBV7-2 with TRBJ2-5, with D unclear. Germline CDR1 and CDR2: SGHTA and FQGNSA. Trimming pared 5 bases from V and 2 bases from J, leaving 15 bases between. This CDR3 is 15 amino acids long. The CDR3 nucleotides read TGTGCCAGCAGCAGACCAGGATCCGTACAAGAGACCCAGTACTTC. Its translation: CASSRPGSVQETQYF.

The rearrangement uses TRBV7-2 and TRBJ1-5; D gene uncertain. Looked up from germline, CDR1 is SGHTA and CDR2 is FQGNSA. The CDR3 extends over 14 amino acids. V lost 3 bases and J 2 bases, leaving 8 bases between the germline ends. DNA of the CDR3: TGTGCCAGCAGCTTGGATGAGGGCAATCAGCCCCAGCATTTT. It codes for CASSLDEGNQPQHF.

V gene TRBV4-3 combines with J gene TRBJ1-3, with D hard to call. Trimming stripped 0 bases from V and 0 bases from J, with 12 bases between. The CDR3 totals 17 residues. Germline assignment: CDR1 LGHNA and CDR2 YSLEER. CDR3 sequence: CASSQDVGSNSGNTIYF. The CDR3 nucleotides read TGCGCCAGCAGCCAAGATGTGGGCTCTAACTCTGGAAACACCATATATTTT.

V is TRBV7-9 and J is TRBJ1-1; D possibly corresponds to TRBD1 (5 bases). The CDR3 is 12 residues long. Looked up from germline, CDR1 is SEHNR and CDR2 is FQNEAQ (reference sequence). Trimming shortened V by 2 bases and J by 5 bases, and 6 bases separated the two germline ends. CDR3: CASSLKGTEAFF. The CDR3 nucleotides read TGTGCCAGCAGCTTAAAGGGGACTGAAGCTTTCTTT.

CDR3 DNA: TGTGCCAGCAGCGGAGCACCGTTAGACCGGGTGGGCTCCTATAATTCACCCCTCCACTTT. It encodes CASSGAPLDRVGSYNSPLHF. This rearrangement joins TRBV7-8 to TRBJ1-6; D gene unclear. Germline assignment: CDR1 SGHVS and CDR2 FQNEAQ. V lost 5 bases, J lost 0 bases, and 23 bases lay in between. This CDR3 region has 20 residues.

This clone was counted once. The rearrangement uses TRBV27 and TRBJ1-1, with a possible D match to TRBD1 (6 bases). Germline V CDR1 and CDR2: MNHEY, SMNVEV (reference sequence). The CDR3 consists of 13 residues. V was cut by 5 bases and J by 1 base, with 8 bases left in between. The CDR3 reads CASSPQGNTEAFF. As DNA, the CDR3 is TGTGCCAGCAGTCCACAGGGGAACACTGAAGCTTTCTTT.